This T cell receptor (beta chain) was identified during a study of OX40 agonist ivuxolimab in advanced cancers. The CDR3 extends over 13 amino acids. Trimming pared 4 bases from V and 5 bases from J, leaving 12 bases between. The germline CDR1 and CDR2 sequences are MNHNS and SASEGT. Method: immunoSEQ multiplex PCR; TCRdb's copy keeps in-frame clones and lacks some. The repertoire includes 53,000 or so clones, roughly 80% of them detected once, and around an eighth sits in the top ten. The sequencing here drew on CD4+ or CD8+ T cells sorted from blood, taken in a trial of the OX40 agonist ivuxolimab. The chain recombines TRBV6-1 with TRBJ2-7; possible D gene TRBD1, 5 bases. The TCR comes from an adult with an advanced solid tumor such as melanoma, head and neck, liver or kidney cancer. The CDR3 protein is CASSAARANEQYF. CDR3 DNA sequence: TGTGCCAGCAGTGCGGCCAGGGCCAACGAGCAGTACTTC.